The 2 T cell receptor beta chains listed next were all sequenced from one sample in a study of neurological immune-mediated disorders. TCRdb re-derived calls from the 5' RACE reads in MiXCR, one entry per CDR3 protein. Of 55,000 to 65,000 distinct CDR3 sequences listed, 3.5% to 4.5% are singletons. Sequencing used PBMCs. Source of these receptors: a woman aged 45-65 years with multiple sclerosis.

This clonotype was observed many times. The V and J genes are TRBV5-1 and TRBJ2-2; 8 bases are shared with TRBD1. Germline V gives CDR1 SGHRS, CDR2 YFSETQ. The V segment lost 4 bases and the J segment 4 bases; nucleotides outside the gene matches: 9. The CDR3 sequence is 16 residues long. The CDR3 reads CASSLWTGLATGELFF. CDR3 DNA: TGCGCCAGCAGCCTCTGGACAGGGTTGGCCACCGGGGAGCTGTTTTTT. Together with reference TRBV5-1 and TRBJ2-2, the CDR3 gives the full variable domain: KAGVTQTPRYLIKTRGQQVTLSCSPISGHRSVSWYQQTPGQGLQFLFEYFSETQRNKGNFPGRFSGRQFSNSRSEMNVSTLELGDSALYLCASSLWTGLATGELFFGEGSRLTVL.

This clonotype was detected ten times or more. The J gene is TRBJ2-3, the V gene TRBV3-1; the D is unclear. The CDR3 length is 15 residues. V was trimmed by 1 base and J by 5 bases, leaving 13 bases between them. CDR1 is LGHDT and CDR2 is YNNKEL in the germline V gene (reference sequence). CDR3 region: CASSQGQGDKDTQYF. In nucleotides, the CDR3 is TGTGCCAGCAGCCAAGGGCAAGGTGACAAAGATACGCAGTATTTT.